Listed below are T cell receptor beta chains from one sample, sequenced in a study of blood T cell repertoires in COVID-19. Repertoires were generated with immunoSEQ multiplex PCR, while TCRdb's copy carries only in-frame clones and drops some. This table holds roughly 260,000 clones, approximately 92% found once. The sequenced sample was peripheral blood. Receptors originate from a person aged 18 to 35 with COVID-19, enrolled during active disease. Both conserved end residues are part of each CDR3. Each record gives: V gene, D gene, clone size, J gene, CDR3 DNA, CDR3 protein. The D gene is left open where the match is weak. Rows may omit the clone size; those that give it use once, few, many or a size class.

V gene: TRBV10-1
D gene: TRBD1
clone size: .
J gene: TRBJ1-5
CDR3 DNA: TGCGCCAGCAGTAGAAGTATCACTCAGGGGGCACGAAGCAATCAGCCCCAGCATTTT
CDR3 protein: CASSRSITQGARSNQPQHF

V gene: TRBV5-1
D gene: TRBD2
clone size: .
J gene: TRBJ2-1
CDR3 DNA: TGCGCCAGCACCCTACCTAGCGGGAGGGCCAATGAGCAGTTCTTC
CDR3 protein: CASTLPSGRANEQFF

V gene: TRBV6-6
D gene: .
clone size: .
J gene: TRBJ1-1
CDR3 DNA: TGTGCCAGCAGTTACTTGGGGGGCACTGAAGCTTTCTTT
CDR3 protein: CASSYLGGTEAFF

V gene: TRBV12-5
D gene: TRBD1
clone size: .
J gene: TRBJ2-1
CDR3 DNA: TGTGCTAGTGGTCGAGGGACAGGGGTATACAATGAGCAGTTCTTC
CDR3 protein: CASGRGTGVYNEQFF

V gene: TRBV6-4
D gene: TRBD1
clone size: .
J gene: TRBJ2-3
CDR3 DNA: TGTGCCAGCAGTAAAAACCACGGGACAGACAAAGATACGCAGTATTTT
CDR3 protein: CASSKNHGTDKDTQYF

V gene: TRBV4-3
D gene: TRBD2
clone size: .
J gene: TRBJ2-5
CDR3 DNA: TGCGCCAGCAGCCAAGACCTAGCGGGAGGGATCCAAGAGACCCAGTACTTC
CDR3 protein: CASSQDLAGGIQETQYF

V gene: TRBV7-9
D gene: .
clone size: .
J gene: TRBJ2-7
CDR3 DNA: TGTGCCAGCAGCTTAAACTTCTACGAGCAGTACTTC
CDR3 protein: CASSLNFYEQYF

V gene: TRBV28
D gene: .
clone size: .
J gene: TRBJ1-1
CDR3 DNA: TGTGCCAGCAGTCGTCTGAACACTGAAGCTTTCTTT
CDR3 protein: CASSRLNTEAFF

V gene: TRBV7-9
D gene: TRBD2
clone size: .
J gene: TRBJ2-5
CDR3 DNA: TGTGCCAGCAGCTTCGAGACTAGCGGGAGAATGGAGACCCAGTACTTC
CDR3 protein: CASSFETSGRMETQYF

V gene: TRBV29-1
D gene: TRBD1
clone size: .
J gene: TRBJ2-7
CDR3 DNA: TGCAGCGTGACAGGGTTAGGGTACGAGCAGTACTTC
CDR3 protein: CSVTGLGYEQYF

V gene: TRBV7-6
D gene: TRBD1
clone size: .
J gene: TRBJ2-2
CDR3 DNA: TGTGCCAGCAGCACGGACAGGGGGATCACCGGGGAGCTGTTTTTT
CDR3 protein: CASSTDRGITGELFF

V gene: TRBV27
D gene: TRBD1
clone size: .
J gene: TRBJ2-7
CDR3 DNA: TGTGCCAGCAGTTATGGACAGGGCTACGAGCAGTACTTC
CDR3 protein: CASSYGQGYEQYF

V gene: TRBV7-2
D gene: .
clone size: .
J gene: TRBJ1-2
CDR3 DNA: TGTGCCAGCAGCTTAACAAGTGGCTACACCTTC
CDR3 protein: CASSLTSGYTF

V gene: TRBV5-8
D gene: .
clone size: once
J gene: TRBJ2-7
CDR3 DNA: TGTGCCAGCAGTCCCGGGATTACCTACGAGCAGTACTTC
CDR3 protein: CASSPGITYEQYF

V gene: TRBV9
D gene: TRBD2
clone size: .
J gene: TRBJ2-7
CDR3 DNA: TGTGCCAGCAGCGGGACTAGCGGGTCCTACGAGCAGTACTTC
CDR3 protein: CASSGTSGSYEQYF

V gene: TRBV7-8
D gene: TRBD2
clone size: .
J gene: TRBJ2-7
CDR3 DNA: TGTGCCAGCAGCCGACTAGCGGGCGCGTCCTACGAGCAGTACTTC
CDR3 protein: CASSRLAGASYEQYF

V gene: TRBV6-2/TRBV6-3
D gene: .
clone size: .
J gene: TRBJ2-7
CDR3 DNA: TGTGCCAGCAGTTACTCTAGAGACGAGCAGTACTTC
CDR3 protein: CASSYSRDEQYF

V gene: TRBV6-2/TRBV6-3
D gene: TRBD1
clone size: .
J gene: TRBJ2-7
CDR3 DNA: TGTGCCAGCAGTTCCTCGGACAGGGTTCATGCCTACGAGCAGTACTTC
CDR3 protein: CASSSSDRVHAYEQYF

V gene: TRBV5-4
D gene: TRBD1
clone size: .
J gene: TRBJ1-4
CDR3 DNA: TGTGCCAGCAGCTACATGGACAGGGAAGTAGATGAAAAACTGTTTTTT
CDR3 protein: CASSYMDREVDEKLFF

V gene: TRBV18
D gene: .
clone size: .
J gene: TRBJ2-7
CDR3 DNA: TGTGCCAGCTCACCGAGACTCCTACCTCTGGACGAGCAGTACTTC
CDR3 protein: CASSPRLLPLDEQYF

V gene: TRBV5-1
D gene: .
clone size: .
J gene: TRBJ1-1
CDR3 DNA: TGCGCCAGCAGCTTGGATGAGGGGAGCGGGGCTTTCTTT
CDR3 protein: CASSLDEGSGAFF

V gene: TRBV7-9
D gene: TRBD1
clone size: .
J gene: TRBJ1-5
CDR3 DNA: TGTGCCAGCAGCCCGGGGACAGGGGTATACAATCAGCCCCAGCATTTT
CDR3 protein: CASSPGTGVYNQPQHF

V gene: TRBV5-1
D gene: TRBD1
clone size: .
J gene: TRBJ2-1
CDR3 DNA: TGCGCCAGCAGCTTGGCGGGACAGGGCTACAATGAGCAGTTCTTC
CDR3 protein: CASSLAGQGYNEQFF

V gene: TRBV10-3
D gene: TRBD1
clone size: once
J gene: TRBJ2-3
CDR3 DNA: TGTGCCATCAGTTCCCCGACAGGGAGCACAGATACGCAGTATTTT
CDR3 protein: CAISSPTGSTDTQYF

V gene: TRBV19
D gene: .
clone size: .
J gene: TRBJ2-7
CDR3 DNA: TGTGCCAGTAGTGTGTCGACAGGAAACTACGAGCAGTACTTC
CDR3 protein: CASSVSTGNYEQYF

V gene: TRBV6-1
D gene: TRBD1
clone size: .
J gene: TRBJ1-2
CDR3 DNA: TGTGCCAGCAGTGAAGCAGGGGGCACCAGCTATGGCTACACCTTC
CDR3 protein: CASSEAGGTSYGYTF

V gene: TRBV6-6
D gene: TRBD1
clone size: .
J gene: TRBJ2-7
CDR3 DNA: TGTGCCAGCATCGGCCGACCTTGGGACAGCTCCTACGAGCAGTACTTC
CDR3 protein: CASIGRPWDSSYEQYF

V gene: TRBV9
D gene: .
clone size: .
J gene: TRBJ2-1
CDR3 DNA: TGTGCCAGCAGCGTAGGAGGTAGCGGTTCTGGCGAGCAGTTCTTC
CDR3 protein: CASSVGGSGSGEQFF

V gene: TRBV19
D gene: TRBD2
clone size: .
J gene: TRBJ2-1
CDR3 DNA: TGTGCCAGTCAACCTAGGGGAACTAGCGGGGGTGAGCAGTTCTTC
CDR3 protein: CASQPRGTSGGEQFF

V gene: TRBV11-2
D gene: .
clone size: .
J gene: TRBJ1-2
CDR3 DNA: TGTGCCAGCAGCTTACAGGTTGGCTATGGCTACACCTTC
CDR3 protein: CASSLQVGYGYTF

V gene: TRBV10-3
D gene: TRBD1
clone size: .
J gene: TRBJ2-7
CDR3 DNA: TGTGCCATCAGCGATCTTGGGACAGGGGTGACCTCCTACGAGCAGTACTTC
CDR3 protein: CAISDLGTGVTSYEQYF

V gene: TRBV14
D gene: TRBD2
clone size: once
J gene: TRBJ2-1
CDR3 DNA: TGTGCCAGCAGCCAAGTACTAGCGGGAGGGGCGGAGCAGTTCTTC
CDR3 protein: CASSQVLAGGAEQFF

V gene: TRBV6-6
D gene: .
clone size: .
J gene: TRBJ2-6
CDR3 DNA: TGTGCCATCACAGGTGACTCTGGGGCCAACGTCCTGACTTTC
CDR3 protein: CAITGDSGANVLTF

V gene: TRBV12-3/TRBV12-4
D gene: .
clone size: .
J gene: TRBJ2-4
CDR3 DNA: TGTGCCAGCAGTCACCTAAGAAACATTCAGTACTTC
CDR3 protein: CASSHLRNIQYF

V gene: TRBV5-1
D gene: .
clone size: .
J gene: TRBJ2-3
CDR3 DNA: TGCGCCAGCAGCTTGCAGGGGAACACAGATACGCAGTATTTT
CDR3 protein: CASSLQGNTDTQYF

V gene: TRBV6-1
D gene: TRBD2
clone size: .
J gene: TRBJ2-1
CDR3 DNA: TGTGCCAGCCGTGAGCGGTCGGGGGGTGCATCCTACAATGAGCAGTTCTTC
CDR3 protein: CASRERSGGASYNEQFF

V gene: TRBV3-1/TRBV3-2
D gene: .
clone size: .
J gene: TRBJ2-4
CDR3 DNA: TGTGCCAGCAGCCACCTGCCGCGAGAAAACATTCAGTACTTC
CDR3 protein: CASSHLPRENIQYF

V gene: TRBV5-1
D gene: TRBD1
clone size: few
J gene: TRBJ2-7
CDR3 DNA: TGCGCCAGCAGCTTAACCGGGACAGGGAATCTCTACGAGCAGTACTTC
CDR3 protein: CASSLTGTGNLYEQYF

V gene: TRBV21-1
D gene: .
clone size: .
J gene: TRBJ1-2
CDR3 DNA: TGTGCCAGCAGGGGACAGGGGGTTTTAGCTAACTATGGCTACACCTTC
CDR3 protein: CASRGQGVLANYGYTF